This is a list of T cell receptor beta chains from one sample in a study of monozygotic twins with inflammatory bowel disease. TCRdb reprocessed the 5' RACE reads, keeping one entry per CDR3 protein, no DNA. This table holds fewer than 550,000 distinct CDR3 sequences. The specimen was blood. All receptors derive from a human donor with ulcerative colitis or Crohn's disease, or a healthy co-twin of an affected twin (not recorded which). Each CDR3 is given with its conserved first and last residue. Each record gives: V gene, J gene, CDR3 protein.

TRBV11-2	TRBJ2-7	CASSSLYGQSGYEQYF
TRBV20-1	TRBJ2-1	CTAGLGDYNEQFF
TRBV5-1	TRBJ1-2	CASSFTTGGVGYTF
TRBV7-6	TRBJ2-1	CASSLNVTSGRGNEQFF
TRBV19	TRBJ2-4	CASGSFPNIQYF
TRBV11-2	TRBJ2-1	CASSSSGLAGLTLYNEQFF
TRBV29-1	TRBJ2-7	CSVAGAFEQYF
TRBV29-1	TRBJ2-1	CSVARPTSQISYNEQFF
TRBV20-1	TRBJ2-2	CSAREPLAPNTGELFF
TRBV7-2	TRBJ1-3	CASSLATGTGNTIYF
TRBV7-3	TRBJ2-3	CASSPGRGGLDMIF
TRBV7-2	TRBJ1-2	CASSPRQAGLANYGYTF
TRBV11-2	TRBJ2-3	CASSSPGSYTDTQYF
TRBV20-1	TRBJ2-2	CSAIQDTNTGELFF
TRBV6-5	TRBJ2-1	CASSYSLTPGQVDNEQFF
TRBV5-1	TRBJ2-3	CASSIDGKPGTDTQYF
TRBV6-5	TRBJ2-5	CASSYSPQPGLGETQYF
TRBV27	TRBJ2-2	CASRQGQGAGELFF
TRBV3-1	TRBJ1-2	CASSQGRGLDGYTF
TRBV27	TRBJ1-5	CASSESEGQPQHF
TRBV7-2	TRBJ2-3	CASSSSQGDTQYF
TRBV6-2/TRBV6-3	TRBJ2-4	CASSPILAKNIQYF